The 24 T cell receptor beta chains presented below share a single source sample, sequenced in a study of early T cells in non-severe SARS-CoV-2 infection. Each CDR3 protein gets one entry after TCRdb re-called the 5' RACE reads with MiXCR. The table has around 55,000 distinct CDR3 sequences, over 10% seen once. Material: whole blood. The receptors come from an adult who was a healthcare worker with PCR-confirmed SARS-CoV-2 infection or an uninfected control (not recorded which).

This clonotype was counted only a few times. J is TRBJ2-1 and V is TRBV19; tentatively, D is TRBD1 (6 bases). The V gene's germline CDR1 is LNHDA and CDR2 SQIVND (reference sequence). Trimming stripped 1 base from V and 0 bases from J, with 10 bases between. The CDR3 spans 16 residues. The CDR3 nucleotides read TGTGCCAGTAGTATAGTGGGGGCGGGCTCCTACAATGAGCAGTTCTTC. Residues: CASSIVGAGSYNEQFF.

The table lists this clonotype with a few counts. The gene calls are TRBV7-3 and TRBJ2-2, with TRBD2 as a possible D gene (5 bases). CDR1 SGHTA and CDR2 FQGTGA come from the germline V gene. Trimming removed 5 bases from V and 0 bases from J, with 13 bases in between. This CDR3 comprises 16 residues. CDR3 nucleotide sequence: TGTGCCAGCAGCCCCGACGGGATGACGAACACCGGGGAGCTGTTTTTT. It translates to CASSPDGMTNTGELFF.

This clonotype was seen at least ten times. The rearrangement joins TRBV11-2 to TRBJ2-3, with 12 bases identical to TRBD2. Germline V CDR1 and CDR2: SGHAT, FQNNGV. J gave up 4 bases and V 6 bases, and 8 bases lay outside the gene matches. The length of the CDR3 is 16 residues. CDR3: CASSPRLAGVSDTQYF. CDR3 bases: TGTGCCAGCAGTCCGCGACTAGCGGGAGTTTCAGATACGCAGTATTTT.

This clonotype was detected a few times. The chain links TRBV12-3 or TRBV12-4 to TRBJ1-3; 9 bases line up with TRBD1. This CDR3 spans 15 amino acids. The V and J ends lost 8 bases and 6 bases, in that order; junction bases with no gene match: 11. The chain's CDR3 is CASSRTGEDVNTIYF. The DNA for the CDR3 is TGTGCCAGCTCCAGGACAGGGGAGGATGTAAACACCATATATTTT.

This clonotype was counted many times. Written as DNA, the CDR3 is TGCAGTGCAGACCGGGGGAAAAACACCATATATTTT. Residues: CSADRGKNTIYF. The V and J genes are TRBV20-1 and TRBJ1-3; tentative D call: TRBD1 (5 bases). Germline V gene lookup returns CDR1 DFQATT and CDR2 SNEGSKA (reference sequence). V gave up 6 bases and J gave up 6 bases, with 12 bases separating them. This CDR3 comprises 12 residues.

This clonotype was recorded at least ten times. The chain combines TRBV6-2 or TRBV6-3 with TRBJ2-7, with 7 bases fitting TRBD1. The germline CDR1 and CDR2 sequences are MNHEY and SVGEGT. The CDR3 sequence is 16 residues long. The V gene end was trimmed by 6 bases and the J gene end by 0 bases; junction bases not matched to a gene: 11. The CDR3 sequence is CASRPGQVLSSYEQYF. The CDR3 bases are TGTGCCAGCAGACCTGGACAGGTCTTATCCTCCTACGAGCAGTACTTC.

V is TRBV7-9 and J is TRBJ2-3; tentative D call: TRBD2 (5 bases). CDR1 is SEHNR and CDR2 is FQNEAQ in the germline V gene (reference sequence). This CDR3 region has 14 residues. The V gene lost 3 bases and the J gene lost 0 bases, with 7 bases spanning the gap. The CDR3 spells CASSFGVSTDTQYF. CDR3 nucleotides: TGTGCCAGCAGCTTCGGGGTTAGCACAGATACGCAGTATTTT.

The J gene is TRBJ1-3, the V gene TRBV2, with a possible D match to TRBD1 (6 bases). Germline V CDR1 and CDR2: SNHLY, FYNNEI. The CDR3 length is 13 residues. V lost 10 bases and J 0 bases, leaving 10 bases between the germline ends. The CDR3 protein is CATRQDSGNTIYF. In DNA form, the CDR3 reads TGTGCCACCCGACAGGACTCTGGAAACACCATATATTTT.

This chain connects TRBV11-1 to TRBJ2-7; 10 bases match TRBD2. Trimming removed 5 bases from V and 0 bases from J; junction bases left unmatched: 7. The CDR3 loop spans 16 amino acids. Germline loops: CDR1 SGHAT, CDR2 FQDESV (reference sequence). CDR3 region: CASSAGLAASSYEQYF. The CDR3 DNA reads TGTGCCAGCAGCGCAGGACTAGCGGCAAGCTCCTACGAGCAGTACTTC.

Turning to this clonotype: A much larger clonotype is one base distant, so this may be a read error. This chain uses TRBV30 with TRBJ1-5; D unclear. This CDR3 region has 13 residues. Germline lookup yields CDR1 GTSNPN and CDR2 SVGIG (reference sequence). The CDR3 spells CARSGGVFQPQHF. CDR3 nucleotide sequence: TGTGCCCGGAGTGGCGGCGTTTTTCAGCCCCAGCATTTT.

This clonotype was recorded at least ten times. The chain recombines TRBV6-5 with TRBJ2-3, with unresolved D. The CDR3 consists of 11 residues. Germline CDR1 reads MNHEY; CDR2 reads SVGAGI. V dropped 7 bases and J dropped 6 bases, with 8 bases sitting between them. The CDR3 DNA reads TGTGCCAGCATCCCGCGGGATACGCAGTATTTT. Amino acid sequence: CASIPRDTQYF.

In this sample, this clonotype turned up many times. CDR3 sequence: CASSSHQRGYNEQFF. The CDR3 DNA sequence: TGTGCCAGCAGCTCCCACCAGAGGGGCTACAATGAGCAGTTCTTC. The chain is built from TRBV28 and TRBJ2-1; D may be TRBD1 or TRBD2 (5 bases each). The CDR3 has 15 residues. CDR1 and CDR2 from the germline V gene are MDHEN and SYDVKM. Trimming pared 6 bases from V and 3 bases from J, leaving 15 bases between.

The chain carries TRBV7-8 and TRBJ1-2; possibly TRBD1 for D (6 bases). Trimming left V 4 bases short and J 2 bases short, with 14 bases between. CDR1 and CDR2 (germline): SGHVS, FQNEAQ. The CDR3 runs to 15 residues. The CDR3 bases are TGTGCCAGCAGCTCTAAGGGCACAGGGAACTATGGCTACACCTTC. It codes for CASSSKGTGNYGYTF.

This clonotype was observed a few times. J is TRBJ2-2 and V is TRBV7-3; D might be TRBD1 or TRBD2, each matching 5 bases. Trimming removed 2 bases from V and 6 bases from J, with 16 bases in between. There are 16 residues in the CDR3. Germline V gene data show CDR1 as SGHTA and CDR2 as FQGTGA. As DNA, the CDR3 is TGTGCCAGCAGCTTAGGGGGTAATGGGGCCTCCGGGGAGCTGTTTTTT. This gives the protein CASSLGGNGASGELFF.

The CDR3 DNA follows: TGTGCCAGCAGTTACTCGGCGGCAGATACGCAGTATTTT. Translation gives CASSYSAADTQYF. The chain couples TRBV6-5 to TRBJ2-3; D unclear. The CDR3 extends over 13 amino acids. The germline V gene encodes CDR1 MNHEY and CDR2 SVGAGI. V was clipped by 0 bases and J by 4 bases, with 5 bases between them.

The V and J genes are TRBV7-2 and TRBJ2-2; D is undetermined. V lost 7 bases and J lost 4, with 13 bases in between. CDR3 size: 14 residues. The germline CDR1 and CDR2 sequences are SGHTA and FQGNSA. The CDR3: CASTLGGSTGELFF. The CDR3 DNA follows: TGTGCCAGCACCTTGGGCGGTTCCACCGGGGAGCTGTTTTTT.

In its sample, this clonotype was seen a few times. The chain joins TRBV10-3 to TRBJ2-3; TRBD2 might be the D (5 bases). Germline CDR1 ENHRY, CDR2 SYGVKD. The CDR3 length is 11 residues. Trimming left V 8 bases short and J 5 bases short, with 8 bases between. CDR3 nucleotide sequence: TGTGCCATCGGGAGTCGAGATACGCAGTATTTT. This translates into CAIGSRDTQYF.

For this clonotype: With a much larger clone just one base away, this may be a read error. The CDR3 DNA sequence: TGCAACGTTCGAAAACGGAATGAGCAGTTCTTC. Amino acids: CNVRKRNEQFF. V is TRBV29-1 and J is TRBJ2-1, with D unclear. The CDR3 is 11 amino acids. From germline, CDR1 is SQVTM and CDR2 ANQGSEA.

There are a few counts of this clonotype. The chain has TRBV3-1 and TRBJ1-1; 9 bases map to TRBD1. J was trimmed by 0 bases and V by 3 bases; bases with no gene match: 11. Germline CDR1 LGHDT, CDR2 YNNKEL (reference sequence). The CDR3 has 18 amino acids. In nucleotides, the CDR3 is TGTGCCAGCAGCCACCAAGCGGACAGGGGTTGGATGAACACTGAAGCTTTCTTT. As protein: CASSHQADRGWMNTEAFF.

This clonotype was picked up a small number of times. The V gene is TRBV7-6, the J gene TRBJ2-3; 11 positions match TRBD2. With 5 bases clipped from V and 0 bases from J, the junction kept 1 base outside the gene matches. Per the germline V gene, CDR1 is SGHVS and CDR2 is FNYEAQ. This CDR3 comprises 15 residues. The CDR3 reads CASSRTSGSTDTQYF. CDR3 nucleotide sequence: TGTGCCAGCAGCCGGACTAGCGGGAGCACAGATACGCAGTATTTT.

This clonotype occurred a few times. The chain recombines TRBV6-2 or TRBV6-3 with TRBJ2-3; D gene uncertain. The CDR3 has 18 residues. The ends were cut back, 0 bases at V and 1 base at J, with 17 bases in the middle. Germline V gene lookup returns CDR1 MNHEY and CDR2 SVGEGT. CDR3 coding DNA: TGTGCCAGCAGTTACTCGGGTATTGGGTCGAGCGGCACAGATACGCAGTATTTT. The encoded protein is CASSYSGIGSSGTDTQYF.

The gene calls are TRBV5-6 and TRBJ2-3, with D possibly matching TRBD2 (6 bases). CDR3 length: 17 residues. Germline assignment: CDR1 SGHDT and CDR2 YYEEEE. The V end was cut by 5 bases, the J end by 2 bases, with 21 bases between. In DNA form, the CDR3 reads TGTGCCAGCAGTCTCATAGCGGAAGCGCAATCCACAGATACGCAGTATTTT. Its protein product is CASSLIAEAQSTDTQYF.

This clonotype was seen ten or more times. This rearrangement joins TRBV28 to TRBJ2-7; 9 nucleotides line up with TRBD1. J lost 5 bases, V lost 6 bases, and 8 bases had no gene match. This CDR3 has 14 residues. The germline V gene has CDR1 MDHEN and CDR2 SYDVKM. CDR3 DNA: TGTGCCAGCAGGCAACAGGGGGCAGTCGACGAGCAGTACTTC. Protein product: CASRQQGAVDEQYF.

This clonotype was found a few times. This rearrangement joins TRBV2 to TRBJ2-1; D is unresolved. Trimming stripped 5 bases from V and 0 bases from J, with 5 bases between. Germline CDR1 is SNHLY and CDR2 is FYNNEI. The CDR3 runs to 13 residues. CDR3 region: CASSPFSYNEQFF. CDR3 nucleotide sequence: TGTGCCAGCAGTCCATTCTCCTACAATGAGCAGTTCTTC.